This is a list of T cell receptor beta chains from one sample in a study of T cell responses to AZD1222 COVID-19 vaccine. Using immunoSEQ multiplex PCR, the repertoire was profiled, and TCRdb retains in-frame clones only, with some absent. This table has 110,000 or so clones, 88% appearing once. Here the sequenced sample was peripheral blood, taken on day 0 of AZD1222 vaccination. These receptors were taken from an adult in good health. CDR3s include the opening cysteine and the closing phenylalanine or tryptophan. A D gene is named only where the DNA matches it firmly. Size tells how often a clone was seen (once, few, many) or the class of an expanded clone, and some rows leave it out.

D gene: NA; clone size: NA; V gene: TRBV2; J gene: TRBJ2-2; CDR3 DNA: TGTGCCAGCAGTGAAGATCCAGCCCCGGCCGGGGAGCTGTTTTTT; CDR3 protein: CASSEDPAPAGELFF
D gene: NA; clone size: NA; V gene: TRBV15; J gene: TRBJ2-4; CDR3 DNA: TGTGCCAGCAACCAGGGCGCGGGAACCAAAAACATTCAGTACTTC; CDR3 protein: CASNQGAGTKNIQYF
D gene: NA; clone size: NA; V gene: TRBV24-1; J gene: TRBJ2-2; CDR3 DNA: TGTGCCACCACCAAGACGAGGCGGGGTTACACCGGGGAGCTGTTTTTT; CDR3 protein: CATTKTRRGYTGELFF
D gene: NA; clone size: NA; V gene: TRBV9; J gene: TRBJ1-2; CDR3 DNA: TGTGCCAGCAGCGCCTCTCAGGGAGGATATGGCTACACCTTC; CDR3 protein: CASSASQGGYGYTF
D gene: NA; clone size: NA; V gene: TRBV27; J gene: TRBJ1-1; CDR3 DNA: TGTGCCAGCAGTCTGAGGCGAGGGGGTACTGAAGCTTTCTTT; CDR3 protein: CASSLRRGGTEAFF
D gene: TRBD2; clone size: NA; V gene: TRBV7-2; J gene: TRBJ2-1; CDR3 DNA: TGTGCCAGCAGCTTGGGACTAGCGGGAGTGGGTGAGCAGTTCTTC; CDR3 protein: CASSLGLAGVGEQFF
D gene: NA; clone size: NA; V gene: TRBV30; J gene: TRBJ1-6; CDR3 DNA: TGTGCCTGGAGTGGGGACATCCAAAATTCACCCCTCCACTTT; CDR3 protein: CAWSGDIQNSPLHF
D gene: NA; clone size: NA; V gene: TRBV6-5; J gene: TRBJ2-1; CDR3 DNA: TGTGCCAGCAGTCTCCCTGGCTCCTACAATGAGCAGTTCTTC; CDR3 protein: CASSLPGSYNEQFF
D gene: NA; clone size: NA; V gene: TRBV3-1/TRBV3-2; J gene: TRBJ2-3; CDR3 DNA: TGTGCCAGCAGCCAAGACGCGGATACGCAGTATTTT; CDR3 protein: CASSQDADTQYF
D gene: TRBD2; clone size: NA; V gene: TRBV28; J gene: TRBJ2-1; CDR3 DNA: TGTGCCAGCAGCACCCGGACTAGCGGCTCCACCTACAATGAGCAGTTCTTC; CDR3 protein: CASSTRTSGSTYNEQFF
D gene: NA; clone size: NA; V gene: TRBV5-1; J gene: TRBJ1-5; CDR3 DNA: TGCGCCAGCAGCTTGGACATAGACCAGCCCCAGCATTTT; CDR3 protein: CASSLDIDQPQHF
D gene: NA; clone size: few; V gene: TRBV7-9; J gene: TRBJ2-5; CDR3 DNA: TGTGCCAGCAGTTCTAATAGTGGGGGGCGAGAGACCCAGTACTTC; CDR3 protein: CASSSNSGGRETQYF
D gene: NA; clone size: NA; V gene: TRBV6-6; J gene: TRBJ1-2; CDR3 DNA: TGTGCCAGCAGTTACTCGATGTTAATAAAAGGGGGTGGCTACACCTTC; CDR3 protein: CASSYSMLIKGGGYTF
D gene: NA; clone size: NA; V gene: TRBV15; J gene: TRBJ1-4; CDR3 DNA: TGTGCCACCAGCCGCGTGTGGGGCACTAATGAAAAACTGTTTTTT; CDR3 protein: CATSRVWGTNEKLFF
D gene: NA; clone size: NA; V gene: TRBV28; J gene: TRBJ1-2; CDR3 DNA: TGTGCCAGCAAAGGCAGGGCTGACTATGGCTACACCTTC; CDR3 protein: CASKGRADYGYTF
D gene: NA; clone size: NA; V gene: TRBV9; J gene: TRBJ2-5; CDR3 DNA: TGTGCCACTCTGGGGGACGAGGGGATGGAGACCCAGTACTTC; CDR3 protein: CATLGDEGMETQYF
D gene: TRBD2; clone size: NA; V gene: TRBV18; J gene: TRBJ2-1; CDR3 DNA: TGTGCCAGCATGACTAGCGGGATATCAAATGAGCAGTTCTTC; CDR3 protein: CASMTSGISNEQFF
D gene: NA; clone size: few; V gene: TRBV9; J gene: TRBJ2-1; CDR3 DNA: TGTGCCAGCACCAGCTCCTACAATGAGCAGTTCTTC; CDR3 protein: CASTSSYNEQFF
D gene: NA; clone size: NA; V gene: TRBV28; J gene: TRBJ2-1; CDR3 DNA: TGTGCCAGCAGTTTAGGAGTGTCCAATGAGCAGTTCTTC; CDR3 protein: CASSLGVSNEQFF
D gene: NA; clone size: NA; V gene: TRBV10-3; J gene: TRBJ2-1; CDR3 DNA: TGTGCCACCAGCCTTGGGCCGTACAATGAGCAGTTCTTC; CDR3 protein: CATSLGPYNEQFF
D gene: NA; clone size: NA; V gene: TRBV12-3/TRBV12-4; J gene: TRBJ1-2; CDR3 DNA: TGTGCCAGCAGTTCTTCCGGTCACTATGGCTACACCTTC; CDR3 protein: CASSSSGHYGYTF
D gene: TRBD1; clone size: NA; V gene: TRBV11-3; J gene: TRBJ1-1; CDR3 DNA: TGTGCCAGCAGCGCACAGGGGGTCACTGAAGCTTTCTTT; CDR3 protein: CASSAQGVTEAFF
D gene: NA; clone size: NA; V gene: TRBV14; J gene: TRBJ1-2; CDR3 DNA: TGTGCCAGCAGCCAAGACCGCAGTAACTATGGCTACACCTTC; CDR3 protein: CASSQDRSNYGYTF
D gene: NA; clone size: few; V gene: TRBV11-3; J gene: TRBJ2-3; CDR3 DNA: TGTGCCAGCAGCCCCTCCGACGCCACAGATACGCAGTATTTT; CDR3 protein: CASSPSDATDTQYF
D gene: TRBD1; clone size: NA; V gene: TRBV5-1; J gene: TRBJ2-7; CDR3 DNA: TGCGCCAGCAGCCTGGGACAGGGGACATCCTACGAGCAGTACTTC; CDR3 protein: CASSLGQGTSYEQYF
D gene: NA; clone size: NA; V gene: TRBV7-9; J gene: TRBJ2-1; CDR3 DNA: TGTGCCAGCAGCTTAGTAAGACAGCTCTCCTACAATGAGCAGTTCTTC; CDR3 protein: CASSLVRQLSYNEQFF
D gene: NA; clone size: NA; V gene: TRBV28; J gene: TRBJ1-4; CDR3 DNA: TGTGCCAGCATTGGGGGTGGTGAAAAACTGTTTTTT; CDR3 protein: CASIGGGEKLFF
D gene: NA; clone size: once; V gene: TRBV6-5; J gene: TRBJ1-6; CDR3 DNA: TGTGCCAGCACCCCGGGACTTTATTCACCCCTCCACTTT; CDR3 protein: CASTPGLYSPLHF
D gene: NA; clone size: NA; V gene: TRBV5-5; J gene: TRBJ1-5; CDR3 DNA: TGTGCCAGCAGCGAGTATAGCAATCAGCCCCAGCATTTT; CDR3 protein: CASSEYSNQPQHF
D gene: NA; clone size: NA; V gene: TRBV19; J gene: TRBJ1-4; CDR3 DNA: TGTGCCAGTAGCCGTACAGGGCCAACTAATGAAAAACTGTTTTTT; CDR3 protein: CASSRTGPTNEKLFF
D gene: NA; clone size: NA; V gene: TRBV19; J gene: TRBJ2-7; CDR3 DNA: TGTGCCAGTAGCAATCAGGGGGGTGAGCAGTACTTC; CDR3 protein: CASSNQGGEQYF
D gene: NA; clone size: few; V gene: TRBV7-3; J gene: TRBJ1-1; CDR3 DNA: TGTGCCAGCAGCTTACGCGGTTGGGGCCTTGGGGGAGCAGCTTTCTTT; CDR3 protein: CASSLRGWGLGGAAFF
D gene: NA; clone size: few; V gene: TRBV24-1; J gene: TRBJ2-5; CDR3 DNA: TGTGCCACCAGTGATCGGGACGAGGAGACCCAGTACTTC; CDR3 protein: CATSDRDEETQYF
D gene: NA; clone size: once; V gene: TRBV7-2; J gene: TRBJ1-1; CDR3 DNA: TGTGCCAGCAGGCGCCGGGAGGGAACTGAAGCTTTCTTT; CDR3 protein: CASRRREGTEAFF
D gene: TRBD1; clone size: NA; V gene: TRBV6-5; J gene: TRBJ1-1; CDR3 DNA: TGTGCCAGCAGGACGACAGGGATCTGGGAAGCTTTCTTT; CDR3 protein: CASRTTGIWEAFF
D gene: NA; clone size: NA; V gene: TRBV6-5; J gene: TRBJ1-5; CDR3 DNA: TGTGCCAGCAGTTACTCGAGATTGGGTCCACCCCAGCATTTT; CDR3 protein: CASSYSRLGPPQHF
D gene: TRBD2; clone size: NA; V gene: TRBV13; J gene: TRBJ2-1; CDR3 DNA: TGTGCCAGCAGCTGGATAGCGGGATACTCCTACAATGAGCAGTTCTTC; CDR3 protein: CASSWIAGYSYNEQFF
D gene: NA; clone size: NA; V gene: TRBV19; J gene: TRBJ1-5; CDR3 DNA: TGTGCCAGTAGTATAGAGGGACAGCCCCAGCATTTT; CDR3 protein: CASSIEGQPQHF